This TCR beta chain derives from a study of shared clonotypes between healthy human individuals. Study-wide results and limits: About 5% of naive CD4 clonotypes were shared across several donors.

HIV-negative, healthy adults without recent acute infections or vaccinations were the donors. On this clone itself: Antigen: not known.

TCRdb keeps only in-frame clones here, not all; method: immunoSEQ multiplex PCR. The data contain 780,000 or so clones, 72% of them singletons. Input material: memory CD4+ T cells sorted from blood. This sample's subset: CD45RA-negative fraction. This clonotype was sampled from a woman between 25 and 40 years old in good health.

The CDR3 DNA is TGTGCCAGCAGACTCGGAGCAGAAAATGAGCAGTTCTTC. It translates to CASRLGAENEQFF. The chain couples TRBV28 to TRBJ2-1; D gene uncertain. This CDR3 spans 13 amino acids. The germline V gene encodes CDR1 MDHEN and CDR2 SYDVKM. Trimming stripped 6 bases from V and 7 bases from J, with 13 bases between.